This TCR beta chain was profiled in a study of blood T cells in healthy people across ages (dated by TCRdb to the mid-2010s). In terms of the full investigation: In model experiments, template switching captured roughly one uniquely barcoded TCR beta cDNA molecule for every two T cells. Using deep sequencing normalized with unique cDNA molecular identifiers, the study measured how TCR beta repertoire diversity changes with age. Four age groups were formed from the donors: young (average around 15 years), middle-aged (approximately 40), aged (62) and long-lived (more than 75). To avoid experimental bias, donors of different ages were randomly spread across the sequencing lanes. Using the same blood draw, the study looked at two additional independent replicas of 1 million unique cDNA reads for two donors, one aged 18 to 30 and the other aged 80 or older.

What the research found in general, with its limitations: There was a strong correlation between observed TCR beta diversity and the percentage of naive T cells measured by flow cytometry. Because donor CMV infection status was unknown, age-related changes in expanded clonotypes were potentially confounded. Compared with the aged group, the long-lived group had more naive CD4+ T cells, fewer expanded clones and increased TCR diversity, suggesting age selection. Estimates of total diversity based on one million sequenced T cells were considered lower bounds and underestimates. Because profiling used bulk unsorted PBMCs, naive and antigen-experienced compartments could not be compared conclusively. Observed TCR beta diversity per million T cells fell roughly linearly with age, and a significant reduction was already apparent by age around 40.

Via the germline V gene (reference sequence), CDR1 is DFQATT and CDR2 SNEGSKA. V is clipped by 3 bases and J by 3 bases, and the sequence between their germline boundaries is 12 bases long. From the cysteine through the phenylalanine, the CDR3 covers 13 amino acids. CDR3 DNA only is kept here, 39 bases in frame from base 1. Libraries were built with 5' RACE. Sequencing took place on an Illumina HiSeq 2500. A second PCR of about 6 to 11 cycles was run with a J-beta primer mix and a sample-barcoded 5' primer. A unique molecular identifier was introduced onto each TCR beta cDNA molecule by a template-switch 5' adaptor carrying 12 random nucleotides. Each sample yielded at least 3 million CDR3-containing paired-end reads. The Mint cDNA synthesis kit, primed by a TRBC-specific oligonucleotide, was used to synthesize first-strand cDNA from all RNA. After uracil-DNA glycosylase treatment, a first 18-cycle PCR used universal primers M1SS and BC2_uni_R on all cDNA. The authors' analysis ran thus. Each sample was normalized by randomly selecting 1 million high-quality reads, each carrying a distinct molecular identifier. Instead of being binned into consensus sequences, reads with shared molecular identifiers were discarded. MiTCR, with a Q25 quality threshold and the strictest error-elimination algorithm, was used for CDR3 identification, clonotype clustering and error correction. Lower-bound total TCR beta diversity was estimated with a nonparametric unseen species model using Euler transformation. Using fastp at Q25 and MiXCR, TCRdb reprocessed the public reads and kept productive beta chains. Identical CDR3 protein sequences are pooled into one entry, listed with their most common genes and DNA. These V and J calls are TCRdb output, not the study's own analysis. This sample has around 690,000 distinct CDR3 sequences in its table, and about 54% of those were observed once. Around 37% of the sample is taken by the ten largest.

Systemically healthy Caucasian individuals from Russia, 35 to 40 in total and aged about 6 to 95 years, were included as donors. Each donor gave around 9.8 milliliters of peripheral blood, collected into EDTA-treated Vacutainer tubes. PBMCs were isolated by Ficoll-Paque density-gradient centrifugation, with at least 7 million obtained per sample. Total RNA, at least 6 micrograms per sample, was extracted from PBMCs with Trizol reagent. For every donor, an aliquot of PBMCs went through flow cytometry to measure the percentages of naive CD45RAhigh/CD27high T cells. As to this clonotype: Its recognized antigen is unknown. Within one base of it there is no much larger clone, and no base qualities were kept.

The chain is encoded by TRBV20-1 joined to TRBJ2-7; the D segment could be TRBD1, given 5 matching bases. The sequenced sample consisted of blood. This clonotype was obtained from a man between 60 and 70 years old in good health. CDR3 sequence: CSASPAGFYEQYF. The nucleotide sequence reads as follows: TGCAGTGCTAGCCCCGCAGGGTTCTACGAGCAGTACTTC.